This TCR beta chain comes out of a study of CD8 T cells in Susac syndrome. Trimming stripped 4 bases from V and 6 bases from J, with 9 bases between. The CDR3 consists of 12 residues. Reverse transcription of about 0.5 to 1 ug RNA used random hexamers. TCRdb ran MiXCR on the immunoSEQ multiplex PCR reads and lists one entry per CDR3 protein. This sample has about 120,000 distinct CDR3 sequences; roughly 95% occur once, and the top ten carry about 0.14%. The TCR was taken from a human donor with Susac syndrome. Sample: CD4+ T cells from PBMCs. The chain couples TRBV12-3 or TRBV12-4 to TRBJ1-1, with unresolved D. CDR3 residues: CASSSLAAEAFF. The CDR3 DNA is TGTGCCAGCAGTTCGTTGGCAGCTGAAGCTTTCTTT.